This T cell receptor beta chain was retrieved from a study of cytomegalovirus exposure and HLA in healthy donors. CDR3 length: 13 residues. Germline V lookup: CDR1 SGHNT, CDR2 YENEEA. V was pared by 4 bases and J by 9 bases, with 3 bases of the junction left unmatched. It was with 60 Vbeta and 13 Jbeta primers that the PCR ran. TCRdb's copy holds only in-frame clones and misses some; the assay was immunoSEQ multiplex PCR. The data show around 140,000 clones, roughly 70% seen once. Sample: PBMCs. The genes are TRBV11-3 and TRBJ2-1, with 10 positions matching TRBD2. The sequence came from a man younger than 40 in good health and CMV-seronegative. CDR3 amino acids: CASSWVAGGEQFF. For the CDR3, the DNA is TGTGCCAGCAGCTGGGTAGCGGGAGGTGAGCAGTTCTTC.